This T cell receptor beta chain is from a study of T-cell reconstitution after alpha-beta-depleted transplantation in children (dated by TCRdb to 2016 to 2017). Regarding the study in general: T-cell immune reconstitution after TCRalphabeta/CD19-depleted allogeneic hematopoietic cell transplantation in children was quantitatively tracked in the study by means of TCR repertoire profiling.

Overall study results and their limits: About two months after transplant, the apparently early recovery of alphabetaT-cell counts reportedly depended on just several hundred clones that had expanded rapidly and came from non-depleted graft cells. The frequencies of hyperexpanded clones fell over the following months, and after one year, T-cell counts and TCRbeta diversity were mostly attributed to newly produced T cells. In some patients, the high TCRbeta diversity seen at day 60 was put down to recipient T cells and intrathymic progenitors that had survived conditioning.

Ends trimmed: V by 1 base, J by 0 bases; bases unmatched to a gene: 2. From the cysteine up to the phenylalanine, the CDR3 has a length of 16 residues. Only CDR3 DNA is held: 48 bases, read in frame from base 1. The germline V gene gives CDR1 as LGHNA and CDR2 as YSLEER. Taken with the paper, the label for treatment or condition translates to: allogeneic hematopoietic cell transplantation with graft depleted of TCRalphabeta T cells and CD19 B cells. Transplant recipients were children who received TCRalphabeta/CD19-depleted allogeneic hematopoietic cell grafts. The method was PCR. Sequencer: Illumina HiSeq 2500. To normalize quantification of the TCRbeta repertoire, the TCR libraries were built with molecular barcoding that relied on unique molecular identifiers. The public reads were reanalyzed by TCRdb: fastp trimming at Q25, MiXCR alignment, in-frame beta chains only. For every CDR3 protein sequence, its rows merge into one entry that carries the most common genes and DNA. For this sample the table gives about 640,000 distinct CDR3 sequences, of which 10% to 15% were detected only once. 2% to 2.5% of the sample is held by the ten biggest clonotypes.

A note on this clonotype: Its antigen has not been determined. No much larger clone is present one base from it, and per-base qualities are unavailable.

Material: PBMCs, mostly from graft donor cells, obtained 360 days after TCRalphabeta/CD19-depleted stem cell transplant. Recombination connected TRBV4-3 to TRBJ2-2; 7 bases in the middle match TRBD2. This sequence was found in a male patient between 10 and 17 years old who had a stem cell transplant for acute myeloid leukemia, so the T cells may come from the graft donor. The CDR3 region reads CASSQASGANTGELFF. The nucleotides read TGCGCCAGCAGCCAAGCTAGCGGAGCGAACACCGGGGAGCTGTTTTTT.